The rows below give T cell receptor beta chains drawn from one sample of a study of long-term antiretroviral therapy in people with HIV. Some clones are missing from TCRdb's copy, which holds only in-frame ones; the method was immunoSEQ multiplex PCR. This table has some 25,000 clones, roughly 83% appearing once. The sample in question was unsorted PBMCs, obtained 0.7 years before starting antiretroviral therapy. These receptor sequences come from a man aged 25-45 years with HIV. The conserved cysteine and the conserved F or W are not part of the CDR3 here.

v_call: TRBV11-2
j_call: TRBJ2-3
cdr3_aa: ASSFGDRGRGTQY

v_call: TRBV18
j_call: TRBJ1-2
cdr3_aa: ASSPGSGTYGYT

v_call: TRBV7-2
j_call: TRBJ1-5
cdr3_aa: ASSLIDNQPQH

v_call: TRBV4-2
j_call: TRBJ1-6
cdr3_aa: ASSRNTGTENSPLH

v_call: TRBV28
j_call: TRBJ1-5
cdr3_aa: ATQQGGTQPQH

v_call: TRBV4-3
j_call: TRBJ2-1
cdr3_aa: ASSQEGTGGYNEQF

v_call: TRBV11-3
j_call: TRBJ2-2
cdr3_aa: ASSPPRGLRGGELF

v_call: TRBV2
j_call: TRBJ1-1
cdr3_aa: ASSEPRVSEAF

v_call: TRBV27
j_call: TRBJ2-3
cdr3_aa: ASSLGFSVTDTQY

v_call: TRBV4-1
j_call: TRBJ2-3
cdr3_aa: ASSQRRFSGSRTDTQY

v_call: TRBV6-4
j_call: TRBJ2-6
cdr3_aa: ASSDSGANVLT

v_call: TRBV19
j_call: TRBJ1-5
cdr3_aa: ASSTGGQSHQPQH

v_call: TRBV6-6
j_call: TRBJ2-2
cdr3_aa: ASSYGREYDGELF

v_call: TRBV5-4
j_call: TRBJ1-1
cdr3_aa: ASSEGQGTEAF

v_call: TRBV7-9
j_call: TRBJ2-2
cdr3_aa: ASSPRLAGTNTGELF

v_call: TRBV7-9
j_call: TRBJ2-7
cdr3_aa: ASSSTGTGTVEQY

v_call: TRBV4-1
j_call: TRBJ1-1
cdr3_aa: ASSQGADLRDTEAF

v_call: TRBV5-1
j_call: TRBJ1-4
cdr3_aa: ASSLAPGRSNEKLF

v_call: TRBV6-5
j_call: TRBJ1-4
cdr3_aa: ASSYTLPSDNEKLF

v_call: TRBV28
j_call: TRBJ2-7
cdr3_aa: ASSPWSYEQY

v_call: TRBV6-6
j_call: TRBJ1-2
cdr3_aa: ASRDRNYGYT

v_call: TRBV5-1
j_call: TRBJ1-1
cdr3_aa: ASSVGDRAVTEAF

v_call: TRBV5-1
j_call: TRBJ2-1
cdr3_aa: ASSRDRVSYNEQF

v_call: TRBV5-1
j_call: TRBJ2-5
cdr3_aa: ASSLGGSLLAQETQY

v_call: TRBV19
j_call: TRBJ1-2
cdr3_aa: ASSMAGRDYT

v_call: TRBV29-1
j_call: TRBJ1-2
cdr3_aa: SVGLQTSYGYT

v_call: TRBV6-6
j_call: TRBJ1-2
cdr3_aa: ASSGGKAGYT

v_call: TRBV19
j_call: TRBJ2-5
cdr3_aa: ASSIVSMSRFGGTQY

v_call: TRBV6-5
j_call: TRBJ2-2
cdr3_aa: ASSYEGGVNTGELF

v_call: TRBV6-5
j_call: TRBJ2-1
cdr3_aa: ATIGKGYNYNEQF

v_call: TRBV5-6
j_call: TRBJ2-3
cdr3_aa: ASSFWVLSTDTQY

v_call: TRBV27
j_call: TRBJ2-4
cdr3_aa: ASSAGGRNIQY

v_call: TRBV5-6
j_call: TRBJ2-2
cdr3_aa: ASSLDSTGELF

v_call: TRBV6-5
j_call: TRBJ2-1
cdr3_aa: ASSTAGGNEQF

v_call: TRBV9
j_call: TRBJ1-6
cdr3_aa: ASSVEVEGGSPLH

v_call: TRBV10-3
j_call: TRBJ2-7
cdr3_aa: AISESEGLLYEQY

v_call: TRBV13
j_call: TRBJ2-2
cdr3_aa: ASSLGTVKNTGELF

v_call: TRBV6-4
j_call: TRBJ2-7
cdr3_aa: ASSDSPGDEQY

v_call: TRBV7-9
j_call: TRBJ1-2
cdr3_aa: ASSSETYYGYT

v_call: TRBV7-3
j_call: TRBJ2-3
cdr3_aa: ASSLISGRDTQY

v_call: TRBV5-5
j_call: TRBJ2-5
cdr3_aa: ASSYPTGQGAETQY

v_call: TRBV11-3
j_call: TRBJ2-2
cdr3_aa: ASSFETGELF